Listed below are T cell receptor beta chains from one sample, sequenced in a study of OX40 agonist ivuxolimab in advanced cancers. The repertoire was sequenced with immunoSEQ multiplex PCR; TCRdb's copy has only in-frame clones and lacks some. The sample includes under 100,000 clones, approximately 90% seen only once; the top ten take 0.72%. Sequencing used CD4+ or CD8+ T cells sorted from blood, obtained in a trial of the OX40 agonist ivuxolimab. The receptors stem from an adult with an advanced solid tumor such as melanoma, head and neck, liver or kidney cancer. Each CDR3 is given with its conserved first and last residue. A D gene is named only where the DNA matches it firmly. Only part of the rows carry a size: once, few, many, or a class if the clone is expanded.

v_call	clone_size	j_call	d_call	cdr3_aa	cdr3_nt
TRBV6-6	NA	TRBJ1-5	TRBD1	CASSFRAQGAAQPQHF	TGTGCCAGCAGTTTTCGCGCTCAGGGGGCCGCACAGCCCCAGCATTTT
TRBV4-1	NA	TRBJ2-7	NA	CASSLPGTATYEQYF	TGCGCCAGCAGCCTCCCCGGGACCGCAACCTACGAGCAGTACTTC
TRBV27	NA	TRBJ1-1	NA	CASSSGWDTEAFF	TGTGCCAGCAGTTCGGGGTGGGACACTGAAGCTTTCTTT
TRBV15	NA	TRBJ2-6	NA	CATSRGAGTGANVLTF	TGTGCCACCAGCAGAGGTGCAGGCACTGGGGCCAACGTCCTGACTTTC
TRBV12-5	NA	TRBJ1-5	TRBD1	CASGLTGTALHF	TGTGCTAGTGGTTTGACCGGGACAGCCCTCCATTTT
TRBV6-6	NA	TRBJ1-1	NA	CASSSRPENTEAFF	TGTGCCAGCAGCTCTCGTCCAGAGAACACTGAAGCTTTCTTT
TRBV18	NA	TRBJ2-1	TRBD1	CASSPVPGQESYNEQFF	TGTGCCAGCTCACCCGTACCGGGACAGGAGTCCTACAATGAGCAGTTCTTC
TRBV19	few	TRBJ1-2	NA	CASSTTQGRNYGYTF	TGTGCCAGTAGTACAACCCAGGGCCGGAACTATGGCTACACCTTC
TRBV2	NA	TRBJ1-2	TRBD1	CASSPIQGAEGYTF	TGTGCCAGCAGTCCCATCCAGGGGGCGGAGGGCTACACCTTC
TRBV27	NA	TRBJ2-3	NA	CASSLLGRGLDTQYF	TGTGCCAGCAGTTTATTGGGCCGGGGGCTTGATACGCAGTATTTT
TRBV6-1	few	TRBJ1-4	NA	CASSEDPGREKLFF	TGTGCCAGCAGTGAAGACCCCGGAAGGGAAAAACTGTTTTTT
TRBV7-8	NA	TRBJ2-7	TRBD2	CASSLAREWAYEQYF	TGTGCCAGCAGCTTAGCGCGGGAGTGGGCCTACGAGCAGTACTTC
TRBV19	NA	TRBJ1-2	TRBD1	CASIPTGVNYGYTF	TGTGCCAGCATCCCCACAGGGGTTAACTATGGCTACACCTTC
TRBV13	once	TRBJ1-3	TRBD1	CASTVTGAGNTIYF	TGTGCCAGCACCGTAACAGGGGCTGGAAACACCATATATTTT
TRBV5-4	once	TRBJ1-3	NA	CASSQGPYSGNTIYF	TGTGCCAGCAGCCAGGGACCTTACTCTGGAAACACCATATATTTT
TRBV19	NA	TRBJ1-4	TRBD1	CASSPGGVGNEKLFF	TGTGCCAGTAGTCCAGGGGGTGTTGGTAATGAAAAACTGTTTTTT
TRBV20-1	once	TRBJ2-7	NA	CSASRTHEQYF	TGCAGTGCTAGCCGGACCCACGAGCAGTACTTC
TRBV13	NA	TRBJ2-2	TRBD1	CASGLGTGGTGELFF	TGTGCCAGCGGCCTGGGGACAGGAGGGACCGGGGAGCTGTTTTTT
TRBV6-6	NA	TRBJ1-1	NA	CASSPGRVTEAFF	TGTGCCAGCAGCCCCGGACGGGTGACTGAAGCTTTCTTT
TRBV6-5	NA	TRBJ2-1	NA	CASSYAAQGRGEQFF	TGTGCCAGCAGTTACGCGGCACAGGGTCGGGGTGAGCAGTTCTTC
TRBV7-9	NA	TRBJ2-2	NA	CASSPGSWSTGELFF	TGTGCCAGCAGCCCCGGGAGTTGGAGCACCGGGGAGCTGTTTTTT
TRBV18	NA	TRBJ2-3	NA	CASSPLGTDTQYF	TGTGCCAGCTCACCACTGGGGACGGATACGCAGTATTTT
TRBV11-2	NA	TRBJ2-5	NA	CASSLDRGLETQYF	TGTGCCAGCAGCTTAGATCGGGGGTTAGAGACCCAGTACTTC
TRBV5-1	NA	TRBJ2-5	NA	CASSPGSSPYQETQYF	TGCGCCAGCAGCCCTGGGTCTAGCCCGTACCAAGAGACCCAGTACTTC
TRBV6-5	NA	TRBJ1-1	NA	CASSPQGPNTEAFF	TGTGCCAGCAGCCCTCAGGGGCCCAACACTGAAGCTTTCTTT
TRBV5-4	NA	TRBJ2-7	TRBD2	CASSLRREASEQYF	TGTGCCAGCAGCTTGAGGCGGGAGGCTAGCGAGCAGTACTTC
TRBV5-1	NA	TRBJ2-7	TRBD1	CASSIDSARGEQYF	TGCGCCAGCAGCATTGACAGCGCCAGGGGGGAGCAGTACTTC
TRBV5-4	NA	TRBJ1-2	NA	CASSPATTNYGYTF	TGTGCCAGCAGCCCCGCCACGACAAACTATGGCTACACCTTC
TRBV5-1	NA	TRBJ2-1	TRBD1	CASSSGTVSDEQFF	TGCGCCAGCAGCTCCGGGACAGTTTCCGATGAGCAGTTCTTC
TRBV19	NA	TRBJ1-1	NA	CASSMAGQPNTEAFF	TGTGCCAGTAGTATGGCCGGCCAGCCGAACACTGAAGCTTTCTTT
TRBV19	NA	TRBJ1-5	NA	CASDRSYSNQPQHF	TGTGCTTCGGACAGATCTTATAGCAATCAGCCCCAGCATTTT
TRBV7-2	NA	TRBJ2-5	TRBD2	CASSLGGGRGETQYF	TGTGCCAGCAGCTTAGGTGGAGGGAGGGGAGAGACCCAGTACTTC
TRBV29-1	NA	TRBJ2-3	TRBD1	CSVYDGQGSSDTQYF	TGCAGCGTATATGACGGACAGGGGTCATCAGATACGCAGTATTTT
TRBV10-1	NA	TRBJ1-2	NA	CASSAGANYGYTF	TGCGCCAGCAGTGCAGGGGCTAACTATGGCTACACCTTC
TRBV19	NA	TRBJ1-2	NA	CASSNQGGVDYGYTF	TGTGCCAGTAGTAATCAGGGAGGTGTCGACTATGGCTACACCTTC
TRBV29-1	NA	TRBJ1-1	TRBD1	CSVSRDRGGTEAFF	TGCAGCGTTTCCCGTGACAGGGGGGGCACTGAAGCTTTCTTT
TRBV2	once	TRBJ2-5	TRBD2	CASSPTAGGETQYF	TGTGCCAGCAGCCCAACAGCGGGGGGGGAGACCCAGTACTTC
TRBV5-5	NA	TRBJ1-2	NA	CASSSGDGLTYGYTF	TGTGCCAGCAGCTCAGGGGATGGACTGACTTATGGCTACACCTTC
TRBV7-9	NA	TRBJ2-1	NA	CASSLEVGFGEQFF	TGTGCCAGCAGCTTAGAAGTGGGGTTTGGTGAGCAGTTCTTC
TRBV6-5	NA	TRBJ2-7	NA	CASSYAGTFLDEQYF	TGTGCCAGCAGTTACGCCGGGACCTTCCTAGACGAGCAGTACTTC
TRBV11-3	NA	TRBJ1-1	NA	CASSLAPPDRPTEAFF	TGTGCCAGCAGCTTAGCCCCCCCAGACCGCCCCACTGAAGCTTTCTTT
TRBV18	NA	TRBJ1-6	NA	CASSLNNRNSPLHF	TGTGCCAGCTCACTAAACAACAGGAATTCACCCCTCCACTTT
TRBV20-1	NA	TRBJ2-7	NA	CSARLGYEQYF	TGCAGTGCCCGCTTGGGCTACGAGCAGTACTTC
TRBV30	NA	TRBJ1-1	NA	CAWSEGRQNGEAFF	TGTGCCTGGAGTGAAGGACGCCAGAACGGTGAAGCTTTCTTT
TRBV18	NA	TRBJ2-2	NA	CASSPLGLTRITGELFF	TGTGCCAGCTCACCACTGGGTCTGACTAGAATTACCGGGGAGCTGTTTTTT
TRBV21-1	NA	TRBJ2-3	NA	CASSPTRVCADTQYF	TGTGCCAGCAGTCCAACTAGGGTTTGCGCAGATACGCAGTATTTT
TRBV12-5	NA	TRBJ2-7	NA	CASGPRAGYEQYF	TGTGCTAGTGGTCCCAGAGCTGGGTACGAGCAGTACTTC
TRBV25-1	NA	TRBJ2-5	NA	CASSDPGTWETQYF	TGTGCCAGCAGTGACCCAGGGACTTGGGAGACCCAGTACTTC
TRBV6-6	NA	TRBJ1-6	NA	CASSYGGYYNSPLHF	TGTGCCAGCAGTTATGGGGGGTACTATAATTCACCCCTCCACTTT
TRBV11-2	NA	TRBJ1-1	NA	CASSLVTETEAFF	TGTGCCAGCAGCTTAGTGACGGAAACTGAAGCTTTCTTT
TRBV7-8	NA	TRBJ1-4	TRBD1	CASSSNRGVGNEKLFF	TGTGCCAGCAGCTCAAACAGGGGAGTCGGTAATGAAAAACTGTTTTTT
TRBV7-8	once	TRBJ1-5	TRBD1	CASSLRGQAYSNQPQHF	TGTGCCAGCAGCCTGCGGGGACAGGCTTATAGCAATCAGCCCCAGCATTTT
TRBV6-6	NA	TRBJ1-4	NA	CASSLTDRSNEKLFF	TGTGCCAGCAGTCTTACAGACAGGTCGAATGAAAAACTGTTTTTT
TRBV9	NA	TRBJ2-7	NA	CASSVARLTSREQYF	TGTGCCAGCAGCGTAGCTCGACTAACAAGCCGCGAGCAGTACTTC
TRBV5-1	NA	TRBJ1-1	NA	CASSPLGSGRATEAFF	TGCGCCAGCAGCCCTCTAGGCTCGGGGAGAGCCACTGAAGCTTTCTTT
TRBV5-1	once	TRBJ1-1	NA	CASSLSRGATEAFF	TGCGCCAGCAGCTTGTCCCGGGGGGCCACTGAAGCTTTCTTT
TRBV6-5	once	TRBJ2-2	TRBD2	CASSPGLAITGELFF	TGTGCCAGCAGTCCCGGACTAGCTATCACCGGGGAGCTGTTTTTT